These 13 T cell receptor beta chains came from one sample sequenced in a study of tumor and adjacent non-tumor tissue in lung cancer. The library came from three nested PCR rounds adapted from ARM-PCR protocols. TCRdb fed the multiplex PCR reads into MiXCR, producing one record per CDR3 protein. The sample lists over 80,000 distinct CDR3 sequences; 75% to 90% were seen once. RNA was extracted from bulk tissue without any cell sorting. Distant lung tissue was collected more than 3 cm away from the tumor edge. Sequenced input: distant non-tumor lung tissue. The receptors stem from a man in his 60s with small cell lung cancer.

Details on this clonotype: Sequence at one end of the junction differs from germline and may be a read error. The chain links TRBV14 to TRBJ1-1, with unresolved D. The CDR3 extends over 15 amino acids. CDR1 is SGHDN and CDR2 is FVKESK in the germline V gene. DNA for the CDR3: TGTGCCAGCAGCCACATATACACCCAGAACACTGAGGCTTTCTTT. Translated, it gives CASSHIYTQNTEAFF.

A remark on this clonotype: With a much larger clone just one base away, this may be a read error. In nucleotides, the CDR3 is TGTGCCAGCAGCTTAGAGGGGCGGTTGGCTGAAAAACTGTTTTTT. Amino acid sequence: CASSLEGRLAEKLFF. The chain has TRBV7-9 and TRBJ1-4, with D possibly matching TRBD1 (5 bases). Germline V lookup: CDR1 SEHNR, CDR2 FQNEAQ (reference sequence). V was shortened by 1 base and J by 7 bases, with 13 bases between the two germline ends. This CDR3 spans 15 amino acids.

In DNA form, the CDR3 reads TGTGCCAGCAGTGAAAGGAGGACAGGGCCGAAGATTAACTATGGCTACACCTTC. Translation: CASSERRTGPKINYGYTF. The chain employs TRBV2 and TRBJ1-2; TRBD1 aligns across 8 bases. With V trimmed by 2 bases and J by 1 base, 12 bases remained unmatched. Germline values: CDR1 SNHLY, CDR2 FYNNEI. The CDR3 runs 18 residues.

About this clonotype itself: A read error may account for a junction end that differs from germline. This chain uses TRBV28 with TRBJ1-3; a weak D match, TRBD1 (6 bases). CDR3 length: 15 residues. Germline V lookup: CDR1 MDHEN, CDR2 SYDVKM. CDR3 DNA sequence: TGTGACAGCAGGATGGGACATCGCTCCGGAAACACCATATATTTT. Residues: CDSRMGHRSGNTIYF.

About this clonotype: The junction departs from germline at one end; a sequencing error may be responsible. This chain joins TRBV4-2 and TRBJ1-4; D remains ambiguous. The CDR3 length is 13 residues. The germline gives CDR1 LGHNA, CDR2 YNFKEQ. The CDR3: CVSSQDNSEKLLF. CDR3 DNA sequence: TGTGTCAGCAGCCAAGATAATAGTGAAAAACTGCTTTTT.

This chain joins TRBV6-1 and TRBJ1-5; unclear D gene. Trimming took off 7 bases at V and 4 bases at J, with 11 bases between the two ends. The length of the CDR3 is 13 residues. Per the germline V gene, CDR1 is MNHNS and CDR2 is SASEGT. The CDR3 DNA sequence: TGTGCCAGCACCCCTACGAAGAATCAGCCCCAGCATTTT. As protein: CASTPTKNQPQHF.

The V and J genes are TRBV4-1 and TRBJ1-1; D call uncertain. The CDR3 is 14 amino acids. The V gene's germline CDR1 is MGHRA and CDR2 YSYEKL. The V and J ends lost 4 bases and 0 bases respectively, with 9 bases between them. The CDR3 sequence: CASSPRNLNTEAFF. The CDR3 bases are TGCGCCAGCAGCCCGCGGAACCTGAACACTGAAGCTTTCTTT.

Concerning this clonotype itself: One end of the junction is discordant with germline, which a read error may explain. The chain employs TRBV28 and TRBJ1-5; D is ambiguous. The germline gives CDR1 MDHEN, CDR2 SYDVKM. The CDR3 has 15 amino acids. The CDR3 sequence is CASSLWGEANQPQHF. The CDR3 region has the DNA TGTGCCAGTAGTTTATGGGGAGAGGCCAATCAGCCACAGCATTTT.

V and J are TRBV6-5 and TRBJ2-2; D may be TRBD1 or TRBD2 (5 bases each). V was shortened by 9 bases and J by 10 bases, with 18 bases between the two germline ends. The germline gives CDR1 MNHEY, CDR2 SVGAGI. CDR3 size: 13 residues. The CDR3 here is CASARDRTVELFF. CDR3 sequence (DNA): TGTGCCAGTGCTAGGGACCGCACTGTGGAGCTGTTTTTT.

The chain uses TRBV20-1 and TRBJ2-7; D remains unclear. The CDR3 length is 14 residues. V lost 1 base, J lost 2 bases, and 12 bases lay in between. CDR1 is DFQATT, CDR2 SNEGSKA, per germline (reference sequence). CDR3 DNA sequence: TGCAGTGCTAGAGTTGGAGACGGCGCCTACGAGCAGTACTTC. Translation gives CSARVGDGAYEQYF.

Worth noting for this clonotype: The junction differs from germline at one of its ends, possibly a read error. The V gene is TRBV28, the J gene TRBJ1-2; D unclear. CDR1 is MDHEN, CDR2 SYDVKM, per germline. The CDR3 is made up of 14 amino acids. The DNA of the CDR3 is TGTGCCAGCAGTTTGGAGGGCCGAAACTATGGCTACGCCTTC. Amino acids: CASSLEGRNYGYAF.

This clonotype turned up a few times. This may be a read error: a much more frequent sequence differs by one nucleotide. V gene TRBV6-5 combines with J gene TRBJ2-5; TRBD1 is a possible D gene (5 bases). Germline CDR1 MNHEY, CDR2 SVGAGI. The CDR3 covers 15 residues. This CDR3 reads CASTYGVGEIETQYF. In DNA form, the CDR3 reads TGTGCCAGCACTTACGGTGTAGGGGAAATAGAGACCCAGTACTTC.

Regarding this clonotype: A much larger clone lies a single base off, so this may be a read error. The chain combines TRBV6-5 with TRBJ2-7; weak D call: TRBD1 (6 bases). The CDR3 runs to 14 residues. CDR1 and CDR2 (germline): MNHEY, SVGAGI. The CDR3 DNA reads as TGTGCCAACAGTTCGGAGGACAGCTCCTACGAGCAGTACTTC. Translating it yields CANSSEDSSYEQYF.